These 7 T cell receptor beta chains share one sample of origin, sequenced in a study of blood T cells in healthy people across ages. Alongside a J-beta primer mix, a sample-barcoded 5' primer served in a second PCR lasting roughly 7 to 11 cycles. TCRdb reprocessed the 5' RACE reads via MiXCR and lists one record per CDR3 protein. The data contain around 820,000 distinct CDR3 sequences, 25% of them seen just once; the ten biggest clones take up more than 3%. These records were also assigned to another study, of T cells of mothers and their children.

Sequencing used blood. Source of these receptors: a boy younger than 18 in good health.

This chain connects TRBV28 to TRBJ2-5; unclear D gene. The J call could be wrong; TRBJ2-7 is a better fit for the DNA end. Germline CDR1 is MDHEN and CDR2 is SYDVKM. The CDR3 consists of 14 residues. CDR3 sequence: CATNGPSPPYEQYF. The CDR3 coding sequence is TGTGCCACAAACGGACCCAGCCCACCCTACGAGCAGTACTTC.

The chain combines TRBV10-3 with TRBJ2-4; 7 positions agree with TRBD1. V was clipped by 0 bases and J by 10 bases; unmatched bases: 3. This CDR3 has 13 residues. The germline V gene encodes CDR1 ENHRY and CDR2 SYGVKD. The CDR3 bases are TGTGCCATCAGTGAGTCCGAACAGGGGATTCAGTACTTC. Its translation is CAISESEQGIQYF.

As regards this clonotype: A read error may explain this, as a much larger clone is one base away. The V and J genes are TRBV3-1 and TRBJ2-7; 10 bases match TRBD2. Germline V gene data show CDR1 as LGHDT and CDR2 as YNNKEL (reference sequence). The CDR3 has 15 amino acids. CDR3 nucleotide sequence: TGTGCCAGCAGCCATCCTAGCGGGAGATCCTACGCGCAGTACTTC. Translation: CASSHPSGRSYAQYF.

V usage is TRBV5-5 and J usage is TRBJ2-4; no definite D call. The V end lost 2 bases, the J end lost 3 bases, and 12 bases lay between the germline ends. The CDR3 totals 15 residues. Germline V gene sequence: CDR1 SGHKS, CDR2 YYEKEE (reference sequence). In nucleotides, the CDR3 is TGTGCCAGCAGCTTTGGCCGCCTGGACAAAAACATTCAGTACTTC. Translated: CASSFGRLDKNIQYF.

The DNA for the CDR3 is TGTGCCAGCAGCCCCACCGGGCCGATCACAGATACGCAGTATTTT. It encodes CASSPTGPITDTQYF. This sequence joins TRBV14 and TRBJ2-3; no clear D. Germline values: CDR1 SGHDN, CDR2 FVKESK. The CDR3 extends over 15 amino acids. The V and J ends lost 4 bases and 2 bases respectively, with 13 bases between them.

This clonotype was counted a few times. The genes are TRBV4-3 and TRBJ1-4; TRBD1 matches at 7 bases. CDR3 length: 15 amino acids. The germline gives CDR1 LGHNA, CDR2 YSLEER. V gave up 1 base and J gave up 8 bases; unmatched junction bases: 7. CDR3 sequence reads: CASSQGGGVGEKLFF. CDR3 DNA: TGCGCCAGCAGCCAAGGAGGGGGCGTCGGCGAAAAACTGTTTTTT.

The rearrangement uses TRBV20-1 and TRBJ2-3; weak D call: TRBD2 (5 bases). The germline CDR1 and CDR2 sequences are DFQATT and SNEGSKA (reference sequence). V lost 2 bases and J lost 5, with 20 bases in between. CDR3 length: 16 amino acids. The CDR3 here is CSARSFPWVGEDTQYF. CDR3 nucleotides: TGCAGTGCTAGATCATTTCCTTGGGTGGGAGAAGATACGCAGTATTTT.